This TCR beta chain was observed in a study of shared clonotypes between healthy human individuals. The study, taken as a whole, reports: Genetic and exposure-history diversity was limited by the few donors.

The germline V and J ends were trimmed by 2 bases and 2 bases, with 13 bases remaining between them. The CDR3 extends over 15 amino acids. Germline CDR1 SEHNR, CDR2 FQNEAQ (reference sequence). Method: immunoSEQ multiplex PCR; TCRdb's copy keeps in-frame clones and lacks some. Among hundreds of thousands of clones listed, about 80% were seen once. With regard to this clone: Antigen specificity is unknown.

The sequenced material came from PBMCs. The J gene is TRBJ2-7, the V gene TRBV7-9, with unresolved D. The source is a woman between 40 and 50 years old in good health. Some clones in this sample may be carry-over from other donors' samples. CDR3 DNA: TGTGCCAGCAGCTTAAATCCAGGACCCACCTACGAGCAGTACTTC. Translated: CASSLNPGPTYEQYF.